Following are 22 T cell receptor beta chains from one sample sequenced in a study of blood T cells in healthy people across ages. A sample-barcoded 5' primer and a J-beta primer mix were used in a second PCR of roughly 6 to 11 cycles. TCRdb re-analysed the 5' RACE reads in MiXCR, keeping a single row per CDR3 protein. The sample yields around 1.5 million distinct CDR3 sequences, approximately 59% seen once. Material for sequencing was blood. The source of these receptors is a man aged 18 to 35 in good health.

V gene TRBV6-5 combines with J gene TRBJ1-2; tentatively, D is TRBD1 (6 bases). Germline V lookup: CDR1 MNHEY, CDR2 SVGAGI. V lost 5 bases and J lost 6, with 10 bases in between. The CDR3 contains 12 residues. As DNA, the CDR3 is TGTGCCAGCAGTCCAGGGGCCCATGGCTACACCTTC. This sequence encodes CASSPGAHGYTF.

The genes are TRBV4-1 and TRBJ2-7; D is unresolved. This CDR3 has 14 amino acids. V lost 1 base and J lost 4, with 11 bases in between. The V gene's germline CDR1 is MGHRA and CDR2 YSYEKL. The CDR3 DNA reads TGCGCCAGCAGCCAAGGCCCGGGCACTTACGAGCAGTACTTC. Translated: CASSQGPGTYEQYF.

This clonotype was seen a single time. The rearrangement links TRBV20-1 to TRBJ1-1; TRBD1 agrees at 9 bases. This CDR3 is built from 14 residues. The germline V gene has CDR1 DFQATT and CDR2 SNEGSKA (reference sequence). V trimming: 3 bases; J trimming: 0 bases; junction bases outside the gene matches: 2. CDR3 sequence reads: CSARDRGLNTEAFF. The CDR3 nucleotides read TGCAGTGCTAGGGACAGGGGCCTGAACACTGAAGCTTTCTTT.

V and J are TRBV7-6 and TRBJ1-6, with D possibly matching TRBD1 (5 bases). Trimming cost V 5 bases and J 7 bases, with 12 bases left between them. CDR1 is SGHVS and CDR2 is FNYEAQ in the germline V gene. The CDR3 has 14 residues. CDR3 sequence reads: CASSTNQGNSPLHF. Written as DNA, the CDR3 is TGTGCCAGCAGCACAAATCAGGGAAATTCACCCCTCCACTTT.

The chain combines TRBV10-3 with TRBJ2-7; a possible D gene is TRBD1 (6 bases). V lost 8 bases and J lost 2, with 25 bases in between. Germline CDR1 ENHRY, CDR2 SYGVKD. The CDR3 totals 17 residues. Here the CDR3 reads CAIQEGDWKGRAYEQYF. CDR3 sequence (DNA): TGTGCCATCCAAGAGGGGGATTGGAAGGGACGGGCCTACGAGCAGTACTTC.

This chain uses TRBV20-1 with TRBJ2-7; maybe TRBD1 (6 bases). The CDR3 extends over 14 amino acids. Germline V gene lookup returns CDR1 DFQATT and CDR2 SNEGSKA (reference sequence). V was pared by 6 bases and J by 1 base, with 16 bases between. The CDR3 spells CSAADRHPSYEQYF. The CDR3 DNA sequence: TGCAGTGCCGCCGACAGGCACCCTTCCTACGAGCAGTACTTC.

The chain combines TRBV7-9 with TRBJ2-7; 8 positions match TRBD2. The germline CDR1 and CDR2 sequences are SEHNR and FQNEAQ (reference sequence). The CDR3 is 15 amino acids. J lost 2 bases, V lost 2 bases, and 5 bases had no gene match. The CDR3 nucleotides read TGTGCCAGCAGCTTAAAGACTAGCGCCGCCTACGAGCAGTACTTC. It is translated as CASSLKTSAAYEQYF.

V gene TRBV2 combines with J gene TRBJ2-3; weak D call: TRBD2 (5 bases). V was cut by 9 bases and J by 6 bases, with 13 bases left in between. Germline CDR1 reads SNHLY; CDR2 reads FYNNEI. CDR3 length: 12 residues. This chain's CDR3 is CARHRIADTQYF. DNA for the CDR3: TGTGCCAGGCACCGGATAGCGGATACGCAGTATTTT.

The gene calls are TRBV7-9 and TRBJ2-5; D is unclear. The J call is uncertain, as TRBJ2-7 better fits the DNA end. Germline CDR1 SEHNR, CDR2 FQNEAQ (reference sequence). The CDR3 totals 12 residues. The CDR3, as DNA: TGTGCCAGCAGCGAATCGACGGGCGAGCAGTACTTC. Encoded protein: CASSESTGEQYF.

With respect to this clonotype: A junction end diverges from the germline sequence, so it may reflect a read error. The chain combines TRBV27 with TRBJ2-6, with D possibly being TRBD1 or TRBD2 (5 bases each). Germline V gives CDR1 MNHEY, CDR2 SMNVEV (reference sequence). The CDR3 is 16 amino acids. CDR3 sequence reads: CASGQVLSSGTNVLTF. In DNA, the CDR3 is TGTGCTTCGGGGCAGGTCCTTTCCTCTGGGACCAACGTCCTGACTTTC.

The chain has TRBV14 and TRBJ2-5; 8 bases match TRBD2. The V gene's germline CDR1 is SGHDN and CDR2 FVKESK. This CDR3 region has 16 residues. V lost 0 bases and J lost 3; bases outside the gene matches: 6. In DNA, the CDR3 is TGTGCCAGCAGCCAAGAACTAGCGGCAAAAGAAGAGACCCAGTACTTC. Translation: CASSQELAAKEETQYF.

This clonotype has only one observation. The chain employs TRBV29-1 and TRBJ2-7; maybe TRBD2 (6 bases). The CDR3 length is 11 residues. The V end lost 6 bases, the J end lost 7 bases, and 13 bases lay between the germline ends. Germline V gives CDR1 SQVTM, CDR2 ANQGSEA. CDR3 in DNA: TGCAGCGTAAAACTAGCAAATGAGCAGTACTTC. Its protein is CSVKLANEQYF.

The rearrangement links TRBV19 to TRBJ2-7; D is tentatively TRBD1 or TRBD2 (5 bases each). The germline V gene encodes CDR1 LNHDA and CDR2 SQIVND (reference sequence). This CDR3 is 14 amino acids long. The germline V and J ends were trimmed by 7 bases and 3 bases, with 16 bases remaining between them. CDR3 coding DNA: TGTGCCAGTACCCAGGGAGAGGGGTTCTACGAGCAGTACTTC. Translating it yields CASTQGEGFYEQYF.

The chain carries TRBV4-1 and TRBJ2-7, with 8 bases matching TRBD1. The CDR3 extends over 14 amino acids. Trimming cost V 3 bases and J 5 bases; bases outside gene matches: 6. Germline V gene sequence: CDR1 MGHRA, CDR2 YSYEKL. The CDR3 coding sequence is TGCGCCAGCAGCCAGTCGGACAGGGACCACGAGCAGTACTTC. Encoded protein: CASSQSDRDHEQYF.

CDR3 nucleotides: TGTGCCAGCAGTGAAACAGTTTCGAACACCGGGGAGCTGTTTTTT. Its translation is CASSETVSNTGELFF. This chain uses TRBV2 with TRBJ2-2; D is unresolved. V lost 2 bases and J lost 0, with 7 bases in between. Per germline, CDR1 SNHLY and CDR2 FYNNEI. This CDR3 spans 15 amino acids.

The V gene is TRBV25-1, the J gene TRBJ2-5, with unresolved D. The J call may not be correct, given that the DNA end is closer to TRBJ2-7. Per the germline V gene, CDR1 is MGHDK and CDR2 is SYGVNS. The CDR3 runs 13 residues. CDR3 region: CASSEIYDYEQYF. The CDR3 DNA is TGTGCCAGCAGTGAAATATATGACTACGAGCAGTACTTC.

The rearrangement links TRBV10-3 to TRBJ2-3; no clear D. Germline CDR1 reads ENHRY; CDR2 reads SYGVKD. The V and J ends lost 7 bases and 0 bases respectively, with 14 bases between them. The length of the CDR3 is 15 residues. CDR3 residues: CAIMDVETSTDTQYF. CDR3 DNA sequence: TGTGCCATCATGGACGTCGAAACTAGCACAGATACGCAGTATTTT.

This chain links TRBV27 with TRBJ2-3, with 7 nucleotides matching TRBD2. The CDR3 is 17 residues long. Germline V lookup: CDR1 MNHEY, CDR2 SMNVEV (reference sequence). V lost 2 bases to trimming and J lost 4 bases; unmatched junction nucleotides: 12. CDR3 bases: TGTGCCAGCAGTTTACTCCTAAGGACTAGTCTCCCAGATACGCAGTATTTT. It encodes CASSLLLRTSLPDTQYF.

The DNA of the CDR3 is TGCAGTGCTGGCAGAGCTAGCGGAGACTACGAGCAGTACTTC. This sequence encodes CSAGRASGDYEQYF. The chain has TRBV20-1 and TRBJ2-4; 7 bases agree with TRBD2. The end of the DNA is better explained by TRBJ2-7, so the J call may be wrong. Looked up from germline, CDR1 is DFQATT and CDR2 is SNEGSKA (reference sequence). The CDR3 consists of 14 residues.

This clonotype has a single count. The chain links TRBV12-3 or TRBV12-4 to TRBJ1-4; D gene unclear. This CDR3 has 14 residues. Trimming left V 6 bases short and J 7 bases short, with 15 bases between. The CDR3 DNA sequence: TGTGCCAGCAGCCCAGTGGGGTTGGGTGAAAAACTGTTTTTT. It specifies CASSPVGLGEKLFF.

The J gene is TRBJ1-2, the V gene TRBV4-1; D remains ambiguous. CDR3 size: 14 residues. In germline, CDR1 is MGHRA, CDR2 YSYEKL. V was trimmed by 1 base and J by 7 bases, leaving 13 bases between them. The chain's CDR3 is CASSQVHLLSGYTF. Here the CDR3 DNA reads TGCGCCAGCAGCCAAGTCCACCTATTATCTGGCTACACCTTC.

This chain links TRBV6-2 or TRBV6-3 with TRBJ1-1, with 7 positions matching TRBD1. J lost 0 bases, V lost 6 bases, and 7 bases had no gene match. Germline CDR1 and CDR2: MNHEY and SVGEGT. There are 15 residues in the CDR3. CDR3 sequence: CASSQGQSMNTEAFF. The CDR3 DNA reads as TGTGCCAGCAGCCAGGGACAGTCGATGAACACTGAAGCTTTCTTT.